The rows below give T cell receptor beta chains drawn from one sample of a study of PD-L1 blockade in urothelial cancer. This table comes from immunoSEQ multiplex PCR, and its TCRdb copy is limited to in-frame clones, with some not included. The sample carries tens of thousands of clones, over 75% recorded once. This specimen consisted of PBMCs, obtained around atezolizumab (anti-PD-L1) treatment. The receptors were gathered from a man in his sixties with urothelial cancer. Both conserved end residues are part of each CDR3. A D gene is named only where the DNA matches it firmly. A clone size is listed for some rows: how often the clone was seen (once, few, many), or a class if it is expanded.

V	D	J	size	CDR3	DNA
TRBV5-1	-	TRBJ1-6	-	CASSSGDVGSYNSPLHF	TGCGCCAGCAGCTCCGGAGACGTAGGCTCCTATAATTCACCCCTCCACTTT
TRBV9	TRBD1	TRBJ2-7	-	CASSVGRDRAHEQYF	TGTGCCAGCAGCGTAGGAAGGGACAGGGCCCACGAGCAGTACTTC
TRBV4-1	-	TRBJ1-6	-	CASTPGGIADSPLHF	TGCGCCAGCACCCCTGGGGGGATTGCGGATTCACCCCTCCACTTT
TRBV7-2	-	TRBJ1-5	-	CASSLDGGTYSNQPQHF	TGTGCCAGCAGCTTAGACGGGGGGACCTATAGCAATCAGCCCCAGCATTTT
TRBV29-1	TRBD1	TRBJ2-2	-	CSVNQQGANTGELFF	TGCAGCGTGAACCAACAGGGGGCGAACACCGGGGAGCTGTTTTTT
TRBV20-1	TRBD2	TRBJ2-7	-	CSAAGDEQYF	TGCAGTGCTGCGGGGGACGAGCAGTACTTC
TRBV15	-	TRBJ1-5	-	CATSRQLEGGQPQHF	TGTGCCACCAGCAGACAGCTTGAGGGCGGTCAGCCCCAGCATTTT
TRBV7-2	TRBD2	TRBJ2-3	-	CASSLVRVGLAGDTQYF	TGTGCCAGCAGCTTAGTGCGGGTTGGGCTAGCGGGAGATACGCAGTATTTT
TRBV30	-	TRBJ1-3	-	CACTEGGNTIYF	TGTGCCTGCACGGAGGGTGGAAACACCATATATTTT
TRBV6-5	-	TRBJ1-5	-	CASRAGVWGNQPQHF	TGTGCCAGCAGGGCAGGGGTTTGGGGTAATCAGCCCCAGCATTTT
TRBV7-2	TRBD2	TRBJ2-7	-	CASSLGPSGRAEQYF	TGTGCCAGCAGCTTAGGTCCTAGCGGGAGGGCCGAGCAGTACTTC
TRBV29-1	-	TRBJ2-7	-	CSVDTDHYEQYF	TGCAGCGTTGATACAGATCACTACGAGCAGTACTTC
TRBV6-6	-	TRBJ1-1	few	CASMGPEAFF	TGTGCCAGCATGGGCCCTGAAGCTTTCTTT
TRBV29-1	-	TRBJ1-1	few	CSVEDRQVAFF	TGCAGCGTTGAAGATCGACAGGTAGCTTTCTTT
TRBV5-5	TRBD1	TRBJ2-2	-	CASSLYAGGNTGELFF	TGTGCCAGCAGCTTGTACGCAGGGGGGAACACCGGGGAGCTGTTTTTT
TRBV19	-	TRBJ2-6	-	CASSMIEPGANVLTF	TGTGCCAGTAGTATGATCGAGCCGGGGGCCAACGTCCTGACTTTC
TRBV4-1	-	TRBJ2-2	-	CASSQAKAVRGYYTGELFF	TGCGCCAGCAGCCAAGCCAAAGCGGTCAGGGGATATTACACCGGGGAGCTGTTTTTT
TRBV10-3	-	TRBJ2-3	-	CATVSGGTDTQYF	TGTGCCACCGTATCGGGGGGCACAGATACGCAGTATTTT
TRBV27	TRBD1	TRBJ1-2	-	CASSSPGGYGYTF	TGTGCCAGCAGTTCTCCAGGGGGCTATGGCTACACCTTC
TRBV11-3	TRBD2	TRBJ2-3	-	CASSERTSGGQSSTDTQYF	TGTGCCAGCAGCGAACGGACTAGCGGGGGGCAAAGTAGCACAGATACGCAGTATTTT
TRBV7-8	-	TRBJ1-1	medium-sized	CASSLERTAFF	TGTGCCAGCAGCTTAGAGAGGACTGCTTTCTTT
TRBV2	-	TRBJ1-2	-	CASSVGGYGYTF	TGTGCCAGCAGTGTAGGCGGCTATGGCTACACCTTC
TRBV5-8	TRBD1	TRBJ1-1	-	CASSLSTGGRMNTEAFF	TGTGCCAGCAGCTTGAGCACAGGGGGCAGGATGAACACTGAAGCTTTCTTT
TRBV6-1	-	TRBJ1-1	few	CASSEQVHTEAFF	TGTGCCAGCAGTGAACAGGTTCACACTGAAGCTTTCTTT
TRBV6-1	-	TRBJ2-7	-	CASITGVSSYEQYF	TGTGCCAGCATTACAGGAGTAAGCTCCTACGAGCAGTACTTC
TRBV7-8	-	TRBJ1-5	few	CASSLLSQPQHF	TGTGCCAGCAGCTTATTATCCCAGCCCCAGCATTTT